The entry below describes one T cell receptor (beta chain). Authors' analysis steps: Cell counts per sample came from amplifying reference gene primers. The data were produced by immunoSEQ multiplex PCR, yet TCRdb's version contains in-frame clones alone and is incomplete. From that table come the V and J calls and clone size; the DNA was used to work out D and trimming. Of 62,000 or so clones in the sample, roughly 76% were seen once. This entry comes from a study of blood T cell repertoires in COVID-19. Study background: Italy, Spain and the United States were the sources of the convalescent and acute COVID-19 samples. T cells, B-cell-depleted T cells, or PBMCs provided the cDNA or gDNA that served as material.

This TCR derives from a human donor in a cohort sampled during active COVID-19. Sequencing was carried out using peripheral blood.

This CDR3 reads CASSLTSEVPLIDYTF. CDR3 nucleotide sequence: TGTGCCAGCAGCTTAACGTCGGAGGTCCCCCTGATTGACTACACCTTC. The chain uses TRBV7-3 and TRBJ1-2; D is ambiguous. Trimming removed 0 bases at V and 10 bases at J, with 21 bases between. This CDR3 region has 16 residues. Per germline, CDR1 SGHTA and CDR2 FQGTGA.